The entry below describes one T cell receptor beta chain. The target antigen is unknown. Receiving focal radiation plus CTLA-4 blockade with ipilimumab were patients who had chemo-refractory metastatic non-small-cell lung cancer. Assay used: immunoSEQ multiplex PCR; TCRdb lists only in-frame clones, some missing. This sample has over 100,000 clones, with just under 90% found just once. This entry is derived from a study of radiotherapy plus CTLA-4 blockade in lung cancer. Study-wide context: Objective response rate was 18%; disease control rate, 25% to 35%.

Findings and caveats of the study: Tumor-origin TCR clones grew in blood after radiotherapy plus ipilimumab. Best predicting response, reportedly, were early blood T cell clone dynamics, with interferon-beta.

This clonotype originated in a human donor with non-small cell lung cancer that progressed on radiotherapy plus ipilimumab. Here the sequenced sample was peripheral blood, taken from a patient treated with radiotherapy plus ipilimumab.

The CDR3 DNA sequence: TGTGCCATCAGTGAAAGGCTCGCGGAGTTCATGGCCGGGGAGCTGTTTTTT. It yields the protein CAISERLAEFMAGELFF. The chain has TRBV10-3 and TRBJ2-2; no clear D gene. Germline CDR1 ENHRY, CDR2 SYGVKD. The CDR3 extends over 17 amino acids. The V end was cut by 3 bases, the J end by 6 bases, with 20 bases between.